These 25 T cell receptor beta chains originate from one sample sequenced in a study of T cell changes during pregnancy in multiple sclerosis. TCRdb's table, derived via immunoSEQ multiplex PCR, lists solely in-frame clones and lacks some. The sample comprises 70,000 to 80,000 clones, less than 95% of which are singletons, and more than 0.45% rests with the top ten. This specimen consisted of peripheral blood, obtained in the third trimester of pregnancy. Receptors originate from a female donor with multiple sclerosis, enrolled in a pregnancy study.

The rearrangement uses TRBV7-2 and TRBJ1-3, with D possibly matching TRBD1 (6 bases). The V end was cut by 1 base, the J end by 2 bases, with 12 bases between. There are 16 residues in the CDR3. Looked up from germline, CDR1 is SGHTA and CDR2 is FQGNSA. The CDR3 is CASSLVAGGTGNTIYF. CDR3 coding DNA: TGTGCCAGCAGCTTAGTTGCGGGGGGCACTGGAAACACCATATATTTT.

This sequence joins TRBV21-1 and TRBJ2-7; TRBD1, the D gene given by the table, was not confirmed from the DNA. TRBV21-1 is designated a pseudogene. CDR3 length: 16 residues. The CDR3 bases are TGTGCCAGCAGCAAGACAGGGGCGGATGAGTCCTACGAGCAGTACTTC. It encodes CASSKTGADESYEQYF.

The chain carries TRBV7-9 and TRBJ1-2, with 7 bases fitting TRBD1. V dropped 4 bases and J dropped 8; count of bases not matched to a gene: 7. This CDR3 has 13 residues. Germline assignment: CDR1 SEHNR and CDR2 FQNEAQ (reference sequence). CDR3 in DNA: TGTGCCAGCAGCTACTCCGGGACAGCCGGCTACACCTTC. Translated, it gives CASSYSGTAGYTF.

V is TRBV6-6 and J is TRBJ1-1; the D gene is possibly TRBD1 (6 bases). V dropped 4 bases and J dropped 8 bases, with 14 bases sitting between them. This CDR3 has 13 amino acids. Germline V gene sequence: CDR1 MNHNY, CDR2 SVGAGI (reference sequence). The CDR3 DNA reads as TGTGCCAGCAGTTCCAGGGGCAGATCGGAAGCTTTCTTT. This codes for CASSSRGRSEAFF.

The rearrangement links TRBV10-3 to TRBJ1-5, with 7 bases matching TRBD1. This CDR3 contains 13 residues. The germline V gene has CDR1 ENHRY and CDR2 SYGVKD. V lost 10 bases to trimming and J lost 6 bases; unmatched junction nucleotides: 9. CDR3 in DNA: TGTGCCACCAGGACAGGCGGGAGTCAGCCCCAGCATTTT. Translated: CATRTGGSQPQHF.

A few counts support this clone. V usage is TRBV27 and J usage is TRBJ1-1; 8 bases are a match to TRBD1. Germline loops: CDR1 MNHEY, CDR2 SMNVEV (reference sequence). The CDR3 consists of 13 residues. V lost 7 bases and J lost 5; bases outside the gene matches: 6. The CDR3 here is CASTETGETEAFF. As DNA, the CDR3 is TGTGCCAGCACAGAGACAGGGGAAACTGAAGCTTTCTTT.

V and J are TRBV10-3 and TRBJ1-1; TRBD1 aligns across 7 bases. The junction had 10 bases not matched to a gene; V was cut back by 6 bases and J by 6 bases. In germline, CDR1 is ENHRY, CDR2 SYGVKD. The CDR3 covers 14 residues. CDR3 DNA: TGTGCCATCAGGGAGCAGGGGGAGTCCGCTGAAGCTTTCTTT. Translating it yields CAIREQGESAEAFF.

This clone has a handful of counts. This chain links TRBV6-4 with TRBJ1-5; weak D call: TRBD1 (5 bases). Germline V gene lookup returns CDR1 MRHNA and CDR2 SNTAGT. This CDR3 comprises 16 residues. The germline V and J ends were trimmed by 2 bases and 6 bases, with 17 bases remaining between them. The CDR3 sequence is CASSDTRGGARQPQHF. The DNA for the CDR3 is TGTGCCAGCAGTGACACGAGGGGAGGGGCGCGTCAGCCCCAGCATTTT.

V is TRBV7-3 and J is TRBJ1-1; 8 bases map to TRBD1. This CDR3 has 16 amino acids. Germline lookup yields CDR1 SGHTA and CDR2 FQGTGA. V was clipped by 1 base and J by 5 bases; unmatched bases: 9. CDR3 sequence: CASSLKGQGANTEAFF. The CDR3, as DNA: TGTGCCAGCAGCTTAAAGGGGCAGGGGGCTAATACTGAAGCTTTCTTT.

V gene TRBV13 combines with J gene TRBJ2-7; 8 nucleotides match TRBD1. Looked up from germline, CDR1 is PRHDT and CDR2 is FYEKMQ (reference sequence). The CDR3 spans 14 residues. V shed 8 bases, J shed 0 bases, and the junction held 6 bases outside the gene matches. DNA of the CDR3: TGTGCCAGCGTCCCCAGGGGGCGCTCCTACGAGCAGTACTTC. Its protein product is CASVPRGRSYEQYF.

This clone was recorded once. The chain combines TRBV18 with TRBJ1-5, with D tentatively TRBD1 (6 bases). The CDR3 sequence is 13 residues long. V lost 3 bases and J 5 bases, leaving 8 bases between the germline ends. In germline, CDR1 is KGHSH, CDR2 LQKENI. CDR3 DNA: TGTGCCAGCTCACCCACAGGGTATCAGCCCCAGCATTTT. Protein: CASSPTGYQPQHF.

This clone was observed a single time. This chain connects TRBV5-1 to TRBJ2-3, with 10 bases aligning to TRBD2. The CDR3 contains 15 residues. The germline CDR1 and CDR2 sequences are SGHRS and YFSETQ. J gave up 0 bases and V 5 bases, and 3 bases lay outside the gene matches. The CDR3, as DNA: TGCGCCAGCAGTTTTAGCGGGAGGAGCACAGATACGCAGTATTTT. Translated, it gives CASSFSGRSTDTQYF.

This sequence joins TRBV7-3 and TRBJ2-1; tentative D call: TRBD1 (6 bases). The V gene's germline CDR1 is SGHTA and CDR2 FQGTGA. CDR3 size: 16 residues. V lost 4 bases, J lost 3 bases, and 16 bases lay in between. The CDR3 reads CASSWSTGVGYNEQFF. In nucleotides, the CDR3 is TGTGCCAGCAGCTGGTCGACAGGCGTGGGCTACAATGAGCAGTTCTTC.

The chain recombines TRBV7-9 with TRBJ1-1; D is uncertain. Germline values: CDR1 SEHNR, CDR2 FQNEAQ (reference sequence). Trimming pared 4 bases from V and 3 bases from J, leaving 12 bases between. The CDR3 sequence is 14 residues long. CDR3 loop: CASSSGGSHTEAFF. In DNA, the CDR3 is TGTGCCAGCAGCTCCGGAGGATCACACACTGAAGCTTTCTTT.

The rearrangement uses TRBV11-2 and TRBJ2-3; 8 bases fit TRBD2. The CDR3 sequence is 17 residues long. J gave up 3 bases and V 6 bases, and 14 bases lay outside the gene matches. Germline lookup yields CDR1 SGHAT and CDR2 FQNNGV. The CDR3 sequence: CASSWSGGRGRTDTQYF. In DNA, the CDR3 is TGTGCCAGCAGTTGGAGCGGGGGCAGGGGAAGGACAGATACGCAGTATTTT. The full variable domain, its missing parts supplied by reference TRBV11-2 and TRBJ2-3, is EAGVAQSPRYKIIEKRQSVAFWCNPISGHATLYWYQQILGQGPKLLIQFQNNGVVDDSQLPKDRFSAERLKGVDSTLKIQPAKLEDSAVYLCASSWSGGRGRTDTQYFGPGTRLTVL.

The CDR3, as DNA: TGTGCCAGCAGCTTACGGACAGGGGACGAAAAACTGTTTTTT. Translating gives CASSLRTGDEKLFF. The chain combines TRBV7-9 with TRBJ1-4; 9 bases fit TRBD1. This CDR3 region has 14 residues. The J segment lost 8 bases and the V segment lost 2 bases, leaving 3 bases of the junction unmatched. Per germline, CDR1 SEHNR and CDR2 FQNEAQ (reference sequence).

The chain couples TRBV4-3 to TRBJ1-1; 8 nucleotides line up with TRBD1. The CDR3 covers 15 residues. Germline values: CDR1 LGHNA, CDR2 YSLEER. The V gene end was trimmed by 0 bases and the J gene end by 5 bases; junction bases not matched to a gene: 5. The CDR3 DNA sequence: TGCGCCAGCAGCCAAGAGGGCAGGGGGCAGACTGAAGCTTTCTTT. This codes for CASSQEGRGQTEAFF.

CDR3 region: CSATLFYEQYF. For the CDR3, the DNA is TGCAGTGCTACCCTCTTCTACGAGCAGTACTTC. The V gene is TRBV20-1, the J gene TRBJ2-7; D gene uncertain. Trimming left V 4 bases short and J 3 bases short, with 7 bases between. The CDR3 is made up of 11 amino acids. Germline CDR1 is DFQATT and CDR2 is SNEGSKA (reference sequence).

The chain combines TRBV5-1 with TRBJ1-3; 7 bases fit TRBD1. V trimming: 4 bases; J trimming: 0 bases; junction bases outside the gene matches: 13. Germline V gene lookup returns CDR1 SGHRS and CDR2 YFSETQ. The CDR3 length is 18 residues. The CDR3 nucleotides are TGCGCCAGCAGCCCACGACAGGGTATTCAGGGCTCTGGAAACACCATATATTTT. Translating it yields CASSPRQGIQGSGNTIYF.

The rearrangement joins TRBV2 to TRBJ2-2; maybe TRBD2 (6 bases). The CDR3 runs 13 residues. V was shortened by 10 bases and J by 6 bases, with 15 bases between the two germline ends. The germline CDR1 and CDR2 sequences are SNHLY and FYNNEI. The CDR3 here is CATSWEDPGELFF. The CDR3 DNA reads as TGTGCCACTTCGTGGGAGGACCCCGGGGAGCTGTTTTTT.

The chain is built from TRBV7-2 and TRBJ2-5, with D perhaps matching TRBD2 (6 bases). V was pared by 1 base and J by 4 bases, with 10 bases between. The CDR3 spans 14 residues. The germline V gene has CDR1 SGHTA and CDR2 FQGNSA. The CDR3 loop is CASSLGGARETQYF. DNA for the CDR3: TGTGCCAGCAGCTTAGGCGGGGCCCGAGAGACCCAGTACTTC.

This chain uses TRBV2 with TRBJ2-3; 7 bases are shared with TRBD2. V gave up 6 bases and J gave up 0 bases; unmatched junction bases: 6. Per the germline V gene, CDR1 is SNHLY and CDR2 is FYNNEI. This CDR3 is 15 amino acids long. The chain's CDR3 is CASRIRLASTDTQYF. The DNA for the CDR3 is TGTGCCAGCAGGATACGACTAGCTAGCACAGATACGCAGTATTTT. The full variable domain, in which reference TRBV2 and TRBJ2-3 provide the parts outside the CDR3, is EPEVTQTPSHQVTQMGQEVILRCVPISNHLYFYWYRQILGQKVEFLVSFYNNEISEKSEIFDDQFSVERPDGSNFTLKIRSTKLEDSAMYFCASRIRLASTDTQYFGPGTRLTVL.

The CDR3 nucleotides are TGTGCCTGGAGTATTACAGAAAACACTGAAGCTTTCTTT. Translated, it gives CAWSITENTEAFF. The V gene is TRBV30, the J gene TRBJ1-1; D remains unclear. Per germline, CDR1 GTSNPN and CDR2 SVGIG (reference sequence). This CDR3 has 13 residues. Trimming removed 2 bases from V and 2 bases from J, with 9 bases in between.

The chain has TRBV4-3 and TRBJ2-7; maybe TRBD1 (5 bases). The CDR3 has 15 amino acids. The ends were cut back, 3 bases at V and 1 base at J, with 13 bases in the middle. Germline values: CDR1 LGHNA, CDR2 YSLEER. The CDR3 loop reads CASSQSRVGSYEQYF. The DNA of the CDR3 is TGCGCCAGCAGCCAGAGCAGGGTCGGGTCCTACGAGCAGTACTTC.

The chain links TRBV9 to TRBJ2-2, with 8 bases aligning to TRBD2. Germline loops: CDR1 SGDLS, CDR2 YYNGEE. V lost 0 bases, J lost 6 bases, and 7 bases stayed unmatched. This CDR3 spans 16 amino acids. In DNA form, the CDR3 reads TGTGCCAGCAGCGTAGTTGACGGGGGGGCTGCCGGGGAGCTGTTTTTT. Residues: CASSVVDGGAAGELFF.